This T cell receptor beta chain originates from a study of prognosis after radiotherapy for stage I lung cancer. Study-level information: Operability status for all non-small cell lung cancer patients was recorded as medically inoperable.

Two-round multiplex PCR, the amplification method, yielded TCR beta CDR3 from genomic DNA. During first-round PCR, primers specific to each TRBV and TRBJ gene were used. TCRdb passed the multiplex PCR reads through MiXCR, listing each CDR3 protein once. The sample has roughly 27,000 distinct CDR3 sequences; around 42% are singletons. CDR1 and CDR2 from the germline V gene are MNHEY and SMNVEV (reference sequence). The ends were cut back, 5 bases at V and 0 bases at J, with 10 bases in the middle. This CDR3 has 14 residues. This chain links TRBV27 with TRBJ1-1, with D perhaps matching TRBD1 (5 bases). This TCR was recovered from a donor over 45 with non-small cell lung cancer. The source material was PBMCs, sampled before or after stereotactic body radiation therapy (not recorded which). Here the CDR3 reads CASSAVGVNTEAFF. Written as DNA, the CDR3 is TGTGCCAGCAGTGCCGTAGGGGTGAACACTGAAGCTTTCTTT.